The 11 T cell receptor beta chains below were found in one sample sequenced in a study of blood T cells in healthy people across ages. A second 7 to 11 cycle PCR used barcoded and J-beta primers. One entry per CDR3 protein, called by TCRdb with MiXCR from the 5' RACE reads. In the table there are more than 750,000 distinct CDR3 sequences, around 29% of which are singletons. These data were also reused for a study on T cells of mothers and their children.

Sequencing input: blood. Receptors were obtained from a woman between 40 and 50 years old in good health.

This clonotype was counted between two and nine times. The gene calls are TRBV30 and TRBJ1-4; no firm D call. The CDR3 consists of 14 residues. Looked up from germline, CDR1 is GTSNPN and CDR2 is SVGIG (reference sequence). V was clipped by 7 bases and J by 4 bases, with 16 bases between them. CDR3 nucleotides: TGTGCCTTACTCGAAGCCGTCGGTAATGAAAAACTGTTTTTT. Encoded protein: CALLEAVGNEKLFF.

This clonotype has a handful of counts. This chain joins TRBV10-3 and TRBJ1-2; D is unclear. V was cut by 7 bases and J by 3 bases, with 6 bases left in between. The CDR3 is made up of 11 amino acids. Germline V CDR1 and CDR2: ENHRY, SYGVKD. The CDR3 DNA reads TGTGCCATCACCGGGGACTATGGCTACACCTTC. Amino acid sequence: CAITGDYGYTF.

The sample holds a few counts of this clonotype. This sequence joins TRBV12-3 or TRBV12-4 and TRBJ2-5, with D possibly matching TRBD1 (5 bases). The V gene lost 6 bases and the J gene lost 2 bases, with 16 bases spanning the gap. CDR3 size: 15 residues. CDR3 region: CASSRGPGRQETQYF. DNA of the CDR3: TGTGCCAGCAGCCGTGGTCCAGGGCGACAAGAGACCCAGTACTTC.

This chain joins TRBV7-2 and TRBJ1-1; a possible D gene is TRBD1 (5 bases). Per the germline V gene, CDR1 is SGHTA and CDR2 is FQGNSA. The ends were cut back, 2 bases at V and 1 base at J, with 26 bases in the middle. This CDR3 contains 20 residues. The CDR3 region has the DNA TGTGCCAGCAGCTTAAGTCGGTGGGGGAAGATGGCCGGAGCGAACACTGAAGCTTTCTTT. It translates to CASSLSRWGKMAGANTEAFF.

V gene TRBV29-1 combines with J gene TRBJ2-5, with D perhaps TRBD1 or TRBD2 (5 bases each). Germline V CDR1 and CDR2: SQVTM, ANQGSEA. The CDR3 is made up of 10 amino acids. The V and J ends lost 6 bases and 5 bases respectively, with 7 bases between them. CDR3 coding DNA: TGCAGCGTCGGGACGGAGACCCAGTACTTC. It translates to CSVGTETQYF.

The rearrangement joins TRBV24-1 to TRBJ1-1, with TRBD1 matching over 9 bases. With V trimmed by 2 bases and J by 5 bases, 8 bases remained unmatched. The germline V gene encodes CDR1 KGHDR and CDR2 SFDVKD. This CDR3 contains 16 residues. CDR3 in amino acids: CATSDSSQGARTEAFF. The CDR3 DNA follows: TGTGCCACCAGTGATTCCTCACAGGGGGCTCGGACTGAAGCTTTCTTT.

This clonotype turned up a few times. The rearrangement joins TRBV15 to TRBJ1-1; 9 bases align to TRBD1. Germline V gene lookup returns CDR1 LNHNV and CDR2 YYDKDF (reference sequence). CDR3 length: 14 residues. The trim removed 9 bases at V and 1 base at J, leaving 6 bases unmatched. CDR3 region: CATTGGRGNTEAFF. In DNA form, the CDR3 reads TGTGCCACTACAGGGGGCCGGGGGAACACTGAAGCTTTCTTT.

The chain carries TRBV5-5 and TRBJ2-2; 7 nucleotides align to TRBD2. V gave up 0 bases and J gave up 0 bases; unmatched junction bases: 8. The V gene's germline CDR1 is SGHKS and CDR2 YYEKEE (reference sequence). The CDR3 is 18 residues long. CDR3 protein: CASSLVGRVDANTGELFF. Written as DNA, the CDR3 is TGTGCCAGCAGCTTGGTTGGGAGGGTCGACGCGAACACCGGGGAGCTGTTTTTT.

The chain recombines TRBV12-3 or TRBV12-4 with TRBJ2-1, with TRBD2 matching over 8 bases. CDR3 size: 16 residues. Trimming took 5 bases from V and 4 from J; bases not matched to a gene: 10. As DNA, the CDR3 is TGTGCCAGCAGTCTCATCGGGGGGGCCAAATACAATGAGCAGTTCTTC. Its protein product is CASSLIGGAKYNEQFF.

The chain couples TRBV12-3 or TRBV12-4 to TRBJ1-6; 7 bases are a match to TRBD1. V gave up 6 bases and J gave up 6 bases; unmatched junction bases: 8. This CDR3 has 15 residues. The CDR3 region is CASRGKGAGNSPLHF. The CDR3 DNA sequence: TGTGCCAGCAGGGGGAAGGGGGCGGGTAATTCACCCCTCCACTTT.

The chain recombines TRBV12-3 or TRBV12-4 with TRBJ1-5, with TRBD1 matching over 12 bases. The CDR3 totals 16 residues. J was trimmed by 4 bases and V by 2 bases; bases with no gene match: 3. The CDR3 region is CASSLPGQGANQPQHF. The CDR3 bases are TGTGCCAGCAGTTTACCGGGACAGGGGGCGAATCAGCCCCAGCATTTT.